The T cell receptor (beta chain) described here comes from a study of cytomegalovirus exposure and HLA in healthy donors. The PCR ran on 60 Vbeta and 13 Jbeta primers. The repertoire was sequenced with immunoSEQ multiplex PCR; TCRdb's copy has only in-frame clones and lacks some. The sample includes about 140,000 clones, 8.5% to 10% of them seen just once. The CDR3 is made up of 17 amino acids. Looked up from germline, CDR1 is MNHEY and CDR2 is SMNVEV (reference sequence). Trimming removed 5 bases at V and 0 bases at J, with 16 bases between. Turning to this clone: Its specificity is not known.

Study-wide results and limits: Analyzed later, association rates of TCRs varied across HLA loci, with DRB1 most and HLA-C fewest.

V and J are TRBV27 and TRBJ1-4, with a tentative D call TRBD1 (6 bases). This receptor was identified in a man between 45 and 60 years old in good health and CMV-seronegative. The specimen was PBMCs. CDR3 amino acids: CASSRSRTAATNEKLFF. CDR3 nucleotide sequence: TGTGCCAGCAGTCGCTCCAGGACAGCCGCAACTAATGAAAAACTGTTTTTT. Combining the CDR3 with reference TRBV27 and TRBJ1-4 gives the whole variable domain EAQVTQNPRYLITVTGKKLTVTCSQNMNHEYMSWYRQDPGLGLRQIYYSMNVEVTDKGDVPEGYKVSRKEKRNFPLILESPSPNQTSLYFCASSRSRTAATNEKLFFGSGTQLSVL.